A selection of T cell receptor beta chains follows, all from one sample in a study of T-cell reconstitution after alpha-beta-depleted transplantation in children. MiXCR, run by TCRdb on the PCR reads, gives a single entry per CDR3 protein. The sample lists 450,000 to 550,000 distinct CDR3 sequences; approximately 10% were seen once. Source: PBMCs, mostly from graft donor cells, taken 180 days after TCRalphabeta/CD19-depleted stem cell transplant. Every receptor here comes from a female patient between 2 and 15 years old who had a stem cell transplant for aplastic anemia, so the T cells may come from the graft donor. Both conserved end residues are part of each CDR3. The D gene is left open where the match is weak. Clone size appears in some rows only: once, few, many, or a class for an expanded clone.

>TRBD1|TRBV28|NA|TRBJ1-6
CASSEGQANSPLHF
TGTGCCAGCAGCGAGGGACAGGCCAATTCACCCCTCCACTTT
>NA|TRBV29-1|few|TRBJ1-2
CSVDGGGEIHDYGYTF
TGCAGCGTTGATGGGGGGGGGGAAATTCACGACTATGGCTACACCTTC
>TRBD2|TRBV20-1|NA|TRBJ2-7
CSASVAGATYEQYF
TGCAGTGCGAGTGTAGCGGGAGCTACCTACGAGCAGTACTTC
>TRBD2|TRBV5-1|NA|TRBJ2-1
CASRLAGKINEQFF
TGCGCCAGCAGACTAGCGGGAAAAATCAATGAGCAGTTCTTC
>NA|TRBV12-3/TRBV12-4|NA|TRBJ2-5
CASSFVVKETQYF
TGTGCCAGCAGTTTCGTGGTAAAAGAGACCCAGTACTTC
>TRBD1|TRBV12-3/TRBV12-4|many|TRBJ1-5
CASSLTGGLGNQPQHF
TGTGCCAGCAGCCTGACAGGGGGCCTTGGAAATCAGCCCCAGCATTTT
>NA|TRBV25-1|few|TRBJ2-7
CASSELGGKSYEQYF
TGTGCCAGCAGTGAACTCGGCGGGAAGTCCTACGAGCAGTACTTC
>TRBD1|TRBV20-1|few|TRBJ1-2
CSARPGTGYLANYGYTF
TGCAGTGCTAGACCAGGGACAGGGTATCTAGCTAACTATGGCTACACCTTC
>NA|TRBV7-9|many|TRBJ1-5
CASSLESNQPQHF
TGTGCCAGCAGCTTGGAGAGCAATCAGCCCCAGCATTTT
>TRBD1|TRBV7-2|few|TRBJ1-1
CASSFSGTANTEAFF
TGTGCCAGCAGCTTTTCAGGGACAGCGAACACTGAAGCTTTCTTT
>NA|TRBV12-3/TRBV12-4|NA|TRBJ2-7
CASSPGRGAYEQYF
TGTGCCAGCAGCCCTGGCCGGGGCGCCTACGAGCAGTACTTC
>TRBD1|TRBV28|NA|TRBJ1-2
CASSLPGTGYGYTF
TGTGCCAGCAGTTTACCCGGGACAGGGTATGGCTACACCTTC
>NA|TRBV4-1|many|TRBJ2-2
CASSFEPRGQEGELFF
TGCGCCAGCAGCTTTGAACCTCGGGGGCAAGAGGGGGAGCTGTTTTTT
>TRBD2|TRBV29-1|few|TRBJ2-5
CSVGAQSGRPIQETQYF
TGCAGCGTTGGGGCCCAGAGCGGGAGACCGATCCAAGAGACCCAGTACTTC
>TRBD2|TRBV7-9|few|TRBJ2-1
CASSWWASGIGYNEQFF
TGTGCCAGCAGCTGGTGGGCTAGCGGGATTGGCTACAATGAGCAGTTCTTC
>NA|TRBV5-1|NA|TRBJ1-4
CASSGADLRSEKLFF
TGCGCCAGCAGCGGGGCGGACTTAAGGAGCGAAAAACTGTTTTTT
>TRBD2|TRBV28|few|TRBJ2-1
CASTDPGLALDEQFF
TGTGCCAGCACCGACCCCGGACTAGCGCTCGATGAGCAGTTCTTC
>NA|TRBV29-1|NA|TRBJ1-1
CSVDKGSTEAFF
TGCAGCGTTGATAAGGGCAGCACTGAAGCTTTCTTT
>TRBD1|TRBV27|NA|TRBJ1-2
CASGQVAGFYTF
TGTGCCAGCGGACAGGTAGCCGGATTCTACACCTTC
>NA|TRBV6-5|NA|TRBJ2-3
CASSSMDVSPDTQYF
TGTGCCAGCAGTTCCATGGATGTAAGCCCAGATACGCAGTATTTT
>NA|TRBV12-3/TRBV12-4|few|TRBJ1-1
CASSAGSRTEAFF
TGTGCCAGCAGCGCAGGGAGTAGAACTGAAGCTTTCTTT
>NA|TRBV18|once|TRBJ2-7
CASSRTLSVYEQYF
TGTGCCAGCTCCCGGACTCTGAGTGTCTACGAGCAGTACTTC
>TRBD2|TRBV29-1|few|TRBJ2-3
CSVGLAGFTDTQYF
TGCAGCGTCGGACTAGCGGGATTCACAGATACGCAGTATTTT
>NA|TRBV19|NA|TRBJ1-5
CASSFQVTHQPQHF
TGTGCCAGTAGTTTTCAGGTGACGCATCAGCCCCAGCATTTT
>TRBD2|TRBV7-2|NA|TRBJ2-5
CASSSFGLAGAETQYF
TGTGCCAGCAGCTCCTTTGGACTAGCGGGAGCAGAGACCCAGTACTTC
>NA|TRBV5-8|few|TRBJ1-1
CASSRTPTEAFF
TGTGCCAGCAGCCGGACCCCCACTGAAGCTTTCTTT
>NA|TRBV10-3|few|TRBJ1-4
CAIRPGPNEKLFF
TGTGCCATCAGGCCAGGACCCAATGAAAAACTGTTTTTT
>NA|TRBV20-1|many|TRBJ1-5
CSALRRGEMYNQPQHF
TGCAGTGCTCTCCGGAGGGGGGAAATGTACAATCAGCCCCAGCATTTT
>NA|TRBV29-1|few|TRBJ2-3
CSVAYQSALPDTQYF
TGCAGCGTAGCCTATCAGAGCGCCCTTCCGGATACGCAGTATTTT
>NA|TRBV10-3|few|TRBJ1-1
CAISESSRLNTEAFF
TGTGCCATCAGTGAGTCCAGCAGGCTGAACACTGAAGCTTTCTTT
>NA|TRBV27|NA|TRBJ1-5
CASSIKGGQPQHF
TGTGCCAGCAGTATTAAAGGGGGTCAGCCCCAGCATTTT
>NA|TRBV12-3/TRBV12-4|few|TRBJ2-1
CASKRSASSYNEQFF
TGTGCCAGCAAAAGGTCCGCGAGCTCCTACAATGAGCAGTTCTTC
>TRBD2|TRBV30|NA|TRBJ2-1
CASRTEGLAYNEQFF
TGTGCCTCCCGAACAGAGGGACTAGCCTACAATGAGCAGTTCTTC
>NA|TRBV28|many|TRBJ2-3
CASSRGVSTDTQYF
TGTGCCAGCAGCCGAGGGGTTAGCACAGATACGCAGTATTTT
>TRBD2|TRBV13|NA|TRBJ2-3
CASSLGGQAGITDTQYF
TGTGCCAGCAGCTTAGGAGGACAAGCGGGGATCACCGATACGCAGTATTTT
>NA|TRBV13|NA|TRBJ1-5
CASSLGRDGNQPQHF
TGTGCCAGCAGCTTGGGCCGGGACGGCAATCAGCCCCAGCATTTT
>TRBD2|TRBV20-1|NA|TRBJ2-1
CSAQTSGSAYNEQFF
TGCAGTGCGCAGACTAGCGGGAGTGCCTACAATGAGCAGTTCTTC
>NA|TRBV12-3/TRBV12-4|NA|TRBJ2-1
CASSLVTSLSNEQFF
TGTGCCAGCAGTTTGGTGACTAGTCTGTCGAATGAGCAGTTCTTC
>NA|TRBV14|NA|TRBJ2-5
CARTGLQETQYF
TGTGCCAGAACAGGTCTCCAGGAGACCCAGTACTTC
>NA|TRBV10-3|NA|TRBJ2-7
CAIRRRDLSEQYF
TGTGCCATCAGGCGCAGGGACCTATCCGAGCAGTACTTC
>NA|TRBV14|NA|TRBJ2-2
CASRPYVDTGELFF
TGTGCCAGCAGACCCTACGTAGACACCGGGGAGCTGTTTTTT
>TRBD2|TRBV25-1|NA|TRBJ2-3
CASSEAGGWEDTQYF
TGTGCCAGCAGTGAGGCGGGAGGGTGGGAAGATACGCAGTATTTT
>TRBD1|TRBV5-1|NA|TRBJ1-5
CASSLAKGQGDQPQHF
TGCGCCAGCAGCTTGGCCAAAGGACAGGGGGATCAGCCCCAGCATTTT
>TRBD2|TRBV7-8|few|TRBJ2-3
CASSRPNSGSEDTQYF
TGTGCCAGCAGCCGCCCCAATAGCGGGAGCGAAGATACGCAGTATTTT
>NA|TRBV7-9|many|TRBJ2-7
CASSLAGGAYEQYF
TGTGCCAGCAGCTTAGCGGGAGGAGCGTACGAGCAGTACTTC
>TRBD1|TRBV5-5|NA|TRBJ1-2
CASSLGQGADYGYTF
TGTGCCAGCAGCTTGGGACAGGGGGCTGACTATGGCTACACCTTC
>TRBD2|TRBV6-1|NA|TRBJ2-1
CASSPTSGRVDEQFF
TGTGCCAGCAGCCCGACTAGCGGGAGGGTTGATGAGCAGTTCTTC
>NA|TRBV6-5|once|TRBJ1-1
CASSYLRVSDNTEAFF
TGTGCCAGCAGTTATCTCCGGGTCTCCGATAACACTGAAGCTTTCTTT
>TRBD2|TRBV5-4|NA|TRBJ2-3
CASSLSGGAGTDTQYF
TGTGCCAGCAGCTTAAGCGGGGGGGCCGGGACAGATACGCAGTATTTT
>NA|TRBV18|NA|TRBJ2-7
CASSLGTAAYEQYF
TGTGCCAGCTCCCTTGGGACGGCCGCCTACGAGCAGTACTTC
>TRBD2|TRBV14|few|TRBJ2-5
CASSQVLAGAETQYF
TGTGCCAGCAGCCAAGTACTAGCGGGAGCAGAGACCCAGTACTTC
>TRBD1|TRBV7-2|few|TRBJ1-2
CASSFRQGTANYGYTF
TGTGCCAGCAGCTTCCGACAGGGGACGGCTAACTATGGCTACACCTTC
>NA|TRBV28|NA|TRBJ2-7
CASWRTPYEQYF
TGTGCCAGCTGGAGGACCCCCTACGAGCAGTACTTC
>NA|TRBV12-3/TRBV12-4|few|TRBJ1-1
CASTFGGRMAFF
TGTGCCAGCACTTTTGGAGGGAGGATGGCTTTCTTT
>NA|TRBV29-1|few|TRBJ1-1
CSVGRTYGNTEAFF
TGCAGCGTTGGCAGAACCTACGGAAACACTGAAGCTTTCTTT
>TRBD2|TRBV28|many|TRBJ2-6
CASRHPTSGSLHWANVLTF
TGTGCCAGCAGGCACCCAACTAGCGGGAGTCTCCACTGGGCCAACGTCCTGACTTTC
>TRBD1|TRBV29-1|NA|TRBJ1-2
CSVEAHRGLFNYGYTF
TGCAGCGTTGAGGCCCACAGGGGGCTCTTTAACTATGGCTACACCTTC
>NA|TRBV10-3|few|TRBJ1-1
CAISEAQSNTEAFF
TGTGCCATCAGTGAGGCGCAGTCTAACACTGAAGCTTTCTTT
>NA|TRBV27|NA|TRBJ2-7
CASSLKLLYEQYF
TGTGCCAGCAGTTTGAAACTACTCTACGAGCAGTACTTC